This T cell receptor (beta chain) comes out of a study of blood T cell repertoires in COVID-19. Study information: Donors in the United States, Italy and Spain gave samples during acute or convalescent COVID-19. T cells, B-cell-depleted T cells, or PBMCs provided the cDNA or gDNA that served as material.

Germline V gene lookup returns CDR1 ENHRY and CDR2 SYGVKD. This CDR3 spans 11 amino acids. Trimming removed 11 bases from V and 8 bases from J, with 15 bases in between. Measured with immunoSEQ multiplex PCR; TCRdb has only the in-frame clones, and not every one. This table has 60,000 to 85,000 clones, 75% to 90% appearing once. The sample comprised peripheral blood. The source is a man aged 70 or older who had recovered from COVID-19. The gene calls are TRBV10-3 and TRBJ1-2; D not resolved. The CDR3 DNA is TGTGCCGTTGAGGGAGAGGAAGGCTACACCTTC. Its protein product is CAVEGEEGYTF.